Listed here is a single TCR beta chain. As yet, its antigen is unknown. TCRdb keeps only in-frame clones here, not all; method: immunoSEQ multiplex PCR. Seen here are under 2,000,000 clones, about 94% observed once, and the top ten hold 0.95% to 1.5%. These data are taken from a study of shared clonotypes between healthy human individuals. Study findings and constraints: A handful of donors held roughly 5% of naive CD4 clonotypes in common.

V lost 6 bases and J 3 bases, leaving 13 bases between the germline ends. Looked up from germline, CDR1 is SGHDT and CDR2 is YYEEEE. The CDR3 is 13 amino acids. Naivety among CD8 cells was defined by CD45RO negativity and positive CCR7 selection, thereby excluding terminally differentiated effector memory CD45RA+ cells. Sequencing was performed on naive CD8+ T cells sorted from blood. The chain combines TRBV5-6 with TRBJ2-7; D is perhaps TRBD1 (7 bases). The clonotype was recovered from a man younger than 35 in good health. The DNA for the CDR3 is TGTGCCAGCATCCGACAGGGACTCTACGAGCAGTACTTC. Protein product: CASIRQGLYEQYF.